The 9 T cell receptor beta chains reported below all come from one sample, sequenced in a study of shared clonotypes between healthy human individuals. Positively selected for CCR7, the CD45RO-negative cells used as naive CD8 cells excluded terminally differentiated effector memory CD45RA+ cells. Measured with immunoSEQ multiplex PCR; TCRdb has only the in-frame clones, and not every one. The table records about 2.1 million clones, 90% to 95% of them present only once. Input material: naive CD8+ T cells from PBMCs. These TCRs come from a man younger than 30 in good health. Some clones in this sample may be carry-over from other donors' samples.

The chain is built from TRBV29-1 and TRBJ2-3, with no clear D. This CDR3 spans 13 amino acids. V was trimmed by 3 bases and J by 4 bases, leaving 11 bases between them. Germline V gene lookup returns CDR1 SQVTM and CDR2 ANQGSEA. The CDR3: CSVDPGRPDTQYF. The CDR3 DNA reads as TGCAGCGTTGACCCGGGTAGACCAGATACGCAGTATTTT.

This chain links TRBV5-5 with TRBJ2-7; D possibly corresponds to TRBD2 (6 bases). Germline V gives CDR1 SGHKS, CDR2 YYEKEE (reference sequence). This CDR3 has 15 amino acids. V was cut by 1 base and J by 3 bases, with 14 bases left in between. CDR3 sequence (DNA): TGTGCCAGCAGCTTGTCGCCCGGGGGAGACTACGAGCAGTACTTC. Protein sequence: CASSLSPGGDYEQYF.

The chain uses TRBV6-9 and TRBJ2-2; perhaps TRBD2 as D (6 bases). The V gene lost 6 bases and the J gene lost 2 bases, with 16 bases spanning the gap. Looked up from germline, CDR1 is MNHGY and CDR2 is SVAAGI. This CDR3 is built from 16 residues. The CDR3 loop reads CASRRPRRGNTGELFF. The CDR3 nucleotides are TGTGCCAGCAGACGGCCGCGGAGGGGAAACACCGGGGAGCTGTTTTTT.

The chain employs TRBV7-9 and TRBJ2-1; D ambiguous. V was pared by 4 bases and J by 10 bases, with 8 bases between. The germline gives CDR1 SEHNR, CDR2 FQNEAQ (reference sequence). The CDR3 extends over 11 amino acids. In nucleotides, the CDR3 is TGTGCCAGCAGCTCCTCGCGGGAGCAGTTCTTC. Residues: CASSSSREQFF.

This clone was detected only a few times. The chain links TRBV9 to TRBJ1-5; D not resolved. Germline V gene lookup returns CDR1 SGDLS and CDR2 YYNGEE. The CDR3 has 14 amino acids. V was clipped by 0 bases and J by 4 bases, with 8 bases between them. The CDR3 bases are TGTGCCAGCAGCGTAGACGCCAGTAATCAGCCCCAGCATTTT. This gives the protein CASSVDASNQPQHF.

The V and J genes are TRBV7-2 and TRBJ2-6; D not resolved. With 8 bases removed from V and 1 base from J, the gap between germline ends came to 15 bases. Germline V lookup: CDR1 SGHTA, CDR2 FQGNSA. The length of the CDR3 is 16 residues. Written as DNA, the CDR3 is TGTGCCAGCTCCCCACCAAAGGGTTCTGGGGCCAACGTCCTGACTTTC. This sequence encodes CASSPPKGSGANVLTF.

The chain links TRBV27 to TRBJ2-2; 14 bases match TRBD2. Germline loops: CDR1 MNHEY, CDR2 SMNVEV (reference sequence). The junction had 9 bases not matched to a gene; V was cut back by 5 bases and J by 7 bases. The CDR3 length is 17 residues. The CDR3 bases are TGTGCCAGCAGTGGGGGGACTAGCGGGAGTCTACACGGGGAGCTGTTTTTT. Translating gives CASSGGTSGSLHGELFF.

The CDR3 coding sequence is TGTGCCATCAGTGAGGCGCCTACCTACAATGAGCAGTTCTTC. It yields the protein CAISEAPTYNEQFF. The gene calls are TRBV10-3 and TRBJ2-1, with D hard to call. Trimming stripped 2 bases from V and 2 bases from J, with 7 bases between. The germline V gene has CDR1 ENHRY and CDR2 SYGVKD. This CDR3 contains 14 residues.

As DNA, the CDR3 is TGTGCCAGCATGTACAGGGAAGAGACCCAGTACTTC. Protein sequence: CASMYREETQYF. J is TRBJ2-5 and V is TRBV6-6, with D perhaps TRBD1 (6 bases). The CDR3 runs 12 residues. The ends were cut back, 7 bases at V and 3 bases at J, with 9 bases in the middle. The germline CDR1 and CDR2 sequences are MNHNY and SVGAGI (reference sequence).